Shown below are 31 T cell receptor beta chains from a single sample sequenced in a study of human T cells and chemical hapten exposure. Time point: pre-sensitization, week 0. As for treatment: therapeutic diphenylcyclopropenone sensitization with weekly scalp DPC. MiXCR, run by TCRdb on the RACE reads, gives a single entry per CDR3 protein. The table lists around 300,000 distinct CDR3 sequences, around 7.3% of them singletons. The source material was whole blood, sampled in connection with sensitization to the hapten diphenylcyclopropenone (DPC). All receptors come from a man in his late teens or twenties with alopecia areata. Some clones in this sample may be carry-over from other donors' samples.

The chain is built from TRBV12-3 or TRBV12-4 and TRBJ2-3; D gene unclear. The V and J ends lost 4 bases and 4 bases respectively, with 9 bases between them. The CDR3 spans 13 residues. CDR3 nucleotides: TGTGCCAGCAGTTCCCGTGGGGCAGATACGCAGTATTTT. It translates to CASSSRGADTQYF.

This clonotype has ten or more counts. This rearrangement joins TRBV5-1 to TRBJ2-5; D is perhaps TRBD1 (6 bases). V lost 4 bases to trimming and J lost 2 bases, with 12 bases between them. Germline loops: CDR1 SGHRS, CDR2 YFSETQ. CDR3 length: 14 amino acids. The CDR3 DNA sequence: TGCGCCAGCAGCAGAATAGACAGGCAAGAGACCCAGTACTTC. Translating it yields CASSRIDRQETQYF.

CDR3 region: CASSLTGVGNTIYF. Here the CDR3 DNA reads TGTGCCAGCAGCTTAACCGGGGTCGGAAACACCATATATTTT. The chain employs TRBV7-9 and TRBJ1-3, with D uncertain. The V gene's germline CDR1 is SEHNR and CDR2 FQNEAQ (reference sequence). V lost 2 bases, J lost 4 bases, and 9 bases lay in between. The CDR3 loop spans 14 amino acids.

V is TRBV12-3 or TRBV12-4 and J is TRBJ1-1, with TRBD1 identical over 10 bases. The CDR3 is made up of 16 amino acids. V gave up 5 bases and J gave up 6 bases; unmatched junction bases: 12. The CDR3 is CASSPNLGQGGAEAFF. The CDR3 DNA reads as TGTGCCAGCAGTCCAAATCTCGGACAGGGGGGAGCTGAAGCTTTCTTT.

The V call is TRBV12-3 or TRBV12-4, the J call TRBJ2-2; 9 nucleotides match TRBD1. This CDR3 spans 15 amino acids. V was pared by 6 bases and J by 1 base, with 3 bases of the junction left unmatched. CDR3 coding DNA: TGTGCCAGCAGACTGGGACAGGGGAACACCGGGGAGCTGTTTTTT. Translation gives CASRLGQGNTGELFF.

This clonotype was picked up a small number of times. The chain links TRBV12-3 or TRBV12-4 to TRBJ1-6; maybe TRBD1 (5 bases). The CDR3 runs 14 residues. V lost 5 bases to trimming and J lost 8 bases, with 13 bases between them. CDR3 in amino acids: CASSPKQGDSPLHF. CDR3 sequence (DNA): TGTGCCAGCAGTCCAAAGCAGGGTGATTCACCCCTCCACTTT.

The V and J genes are TRBV29-1 and TRBJ1-2, with D unclear. The CDR3 is made up of 12 amino acids. V was cut by 7 bases and J by 3 bases, with 12 bases left in between. Germline V gene data show CDR1 as SQVTM and CDR2 as ANQGSEA. CDR3 in amino acids: CSDVDTYYGYTF. The CDR3 coding sequence is TGCAGCGACGTTGACACCTACTATGGCTACACCTTC.

This clonotype has just a few counts. This sequence joins TRBV7-2 and TRBJ1-4; D is perhaps TRBD1 (6 bases). CDR1 and CDR2 from the germline V gene are SGHTA and FQGNSA. The CDR3 contains 15 residues. The germline V and J ends were trimmed by 5 bases and 7 bases, with 17 bases remaining between them. The CDR3 nucleotides are TGTGCCAGCAGCCCCCCTACAGGGAACTTTGAAAAACTGTTTTTT. Its translation is CASSPPTGNFEKLFF.

The sample holds many counts of this clonotype. The J gene is TRBJ1-1, the V gene TRBV11-2; D possibly corresponds to TRBD1 (5 bases). Germline V lookup: CDR1 SGHAT, CDR2 FQNNGV. Trimming cost V 5 bases and J 4 bases, with 17 bases left between them. CDR3 size: 15 residues. CDR3 DNA: TGTGCCAGCAGCCCCGTGGGGGGATCTGGCACTGAAGCTTTCTTT. It translates to CASSPVGGSGTEAFF.

This clonotype has a count of ten or more. The rearrangement links TRBV7-9 to TRBJ2-5; D is ambiguous. The V and J ends lost 1 base and 1 base respectively, with 7 bases between them. Germline loops: CDR1 SEHNR, CDR2 FQNEAQ (reference sequence). CDR3 size: 14 residues. The CDR3 coding sequence is TGTGCCAGCAGCTTAGTACGGCTCCAAGAGACCCAGTACTTC. It codes for CASSLVRLQETQYF.

The chain recombines TRBV12-3 or TRBV12-4 with TRBJ2-3; possibly TRBD1 or TRBD2 for D (6 bases each). This CDR3 is built from 16 residues. V lost 1 base to trimming and J lost 2 bases, with 13 bases between them. This chain's CDR3 is CASSLGRGADTDTQYF. The CDR3 DNA sequence: TGTGCCAGCAGTTTAGGTAGGGGGGCCGACACAGATACGCAGTATTTT.

The rearrangement joins TRBV12-3 or TRBV12-4 to TRBJ1-1, with D tentatively TRBD1 (5 bases). The CDR3 has 17 residues. Trimming removed 0 bases at V and 1 base at J, with 15 bases between. CDR3 sequence: CASSLAFGAGSNTEAFF. CDR3 bases: TGTGCCAGCAGTTTAGCGTTCGGTGCAGGGTCGAACACTGAAGCTTTCTTT.

This clonotype appeared a few times. The rearrangement joins TRBV5-1 to TRBJ2-7; D unresolved. The CDR3 contains 13 residues. V gave up 4 bases and J gave up 2 bases, with 10 bases separating them. The V gene's germline CDR1 is SGHRS and CDR2 YFSETQ. CDR3 DNA: TGCGCCAGCAGCCCCGACGGTACCTACGAGCAGTACTTC. It is translated as CASSPDGTYEQYF.

Ten or more counts support this clonotype. J is TRBJ1-5 and V is TRBV6-2 or TRBV6-3; 10 nucleotides match TRBD1. This CDR3 region has 14 residues. The V gene's germline CDR1 is MNHEY and CDR2 SVGEGT. The CDR3 DNA is TGTGCTAGCTCCGCGACAGGGGGCAGCCAGCCCCAGCATTTT. Translated: CASSATGGSQPQHF.

A word on this clonotype: Possible read error: a much larger clone is one base away. The V gene is TRBV2, the J gene TRBJ1-5; D is unclear. The V and J ends lost 4 bases and 3 bases respectively, with 10 bases between them. This CDR3 is 14 amino acids long. CDR1 SNHLY and CDR2 FYNNEI come from the germline V gene. CDR3 sequence: CASSGNGPNQPQHF. CDR3 sequence (DNA): TGTGCCAGCAGTGGCAACGGGCCCAATCAGCCCCAGCATTTT.

This clonotype is a singleton in its sample. No conserved phenylalanine or tryptophan ends this CDR3, so it is likely a read error. The rearrangement links TRBV7-9 to TRBJ2-3, with TRBD2 matching 7 bases. Germline V CDR1 and CDR2: SEHNR, FQNEAQ (reference sequence). V lost 5 bases to trimming and J lost 6 bases; unmatched junction nucleotides: 11. The CDR3 contains 15 residues. This CDR3 is CASSARLALGDTQYY. The CDR3 nucleotides are TGTGCCAGCAGCGCCCGACTAGCTCTTGGTGATACGCAGTATTAT.

This clonotype was detected only a few times. V and J are TRBV6-5 and TRBJ1-4, with a possible D match to TRBD1 (6 bases). The CDR3 has 15 amino acids. V was clipped by 0 bases and J by 7 bases, with 12 bases between them. From germline, CDR1 is MNHEY and CDR2 SVGAGI. In nucleotides, the CDR3 is TGTGCCAGCAGTTACTCGACGGGGGCCGGTGAAAAACTGTTTTTT. Amino acid sequence: CASSYSTGAGEKLFF.

In DNA, the CDR3 is TGTGCCAGCAGTGCGATGACAGGGGGAGAGGAGACCCAGTACTTC. Protein product: CASSAMTGGEETQYF. The chain carries TRBV25-1 and TRBJ2-5; 9 bases agree with TRBD1. Germline CDR1 MGHDK, CDR2 SYGVNS. The CDR3 has 15 residues. After removal of 4 bases from V and 5 bases from J, the junction contained 8 bases not matched to a gene.

The V call is TRBV27, the J call TRBJ1-1, with D tentatively TRBD1 (5 bases). This CDR3 comprises 12 residues. Germline loops: CDR1 MNHEY, CDR2 SMNVEV (reference sequence). V was pared by 10 bases and J by 7 bases, with 16 bases between. The CDR3 bases are TGTGCCATCAGGGAGCGTCGTGATGAAGCTTTCTTT. Translating gives CAIRERRDEAFF.

There are a few counts of this clonotype. The chain employs TRBV5-4 and TRBJ2-7, with D tentatively TRBD2 (5 bases). With 4 bases removed from V and 2 bases from J, the gap between germline ends came to 16 bases. This CDR3 is 15 amino acids long. In germline, CDR1 is SGHNT, CDR2 YYREEE (reference sequence). CDR3 bases: TGTGCCAGCAGCCATGGCCGGGGTGGCCCCTACGAGCAGTACTTC. It encodes CASSHGRGGPYEQYF.

The genes are TRBV20-1 and TRBJ2-1, with 9 bases that match TRBD2. With 5 bases clipped from V and 4 bases from J, the junction kept 6 bases outside the gene matches. The CDR3 extends over 14 amino acids. Per germline, CDR1 DFQATT and CDR2 SNEGSKA (reference sequence). This CDR3 is CSASSGATYNEQFF. For the CDR3, the DNA is TGCAGTGCTTCTAGCGGGGCTACTTACAATGAGCAGTTCTTC.

This chain joins TRBV28 and TRBJ2-7; D call uncertain. The CDR3 runs to 14 residues. CDR1 and CDR2 from the germline V gene are MDHEN and SYDVKM. The V and J ends lost 1 base and 1 base respectively, with 8 bases between them. The CDR3 spells CASSLFQQSYEQYF. CDR3 bases: TGTGCCAGCAGTTTATTTCAACAGTCCTACGAGCAGTACTTC.

The chain couples TRBV7-9 to TRBJ2-3, with 9 bases identical to TRBD2. The length of the CDR3 is 16 residues. V lost 4 bases and J lost 8; bases outside the gene matches: 13. Germline V CDR1 and CDR2: SEHNR, FQNEAQ (reference sequence). Here the CDR3 reads CASSSPSAGGAVTQYF. The CDR3 DNA sequence: TGTGCCAGCAGCTCCCCCTCAGCGGGGGGTGCGGTTACGCAGTATTTT.

V usage is TRBV5-1 and J usage is TRBJ2-1; D possibly corresponds to TRBD2 (5 bases). CDR3 length: 14 amino acids. V was clipped by 0 bases and J by 6 bases, with 10 bases between them. The germline gives CDR1 SGHRS, CDR2 YFSETQ. This chain's CDR3 is CASSLVLASNEQFF. The CDR3 DNA is TGCGCCAGCAGCTTGGTGCTAGCTAGCAATGAGCAGTTCTTC.

This clonotype was recorded at least ten times. J is TRBJ1-5 and V is TRBV19; no definite D call. The CDR3 has 13 amino acids. Trimming removed 3 bases from V and 5 bases from J, with 8 bases in between. The germline V gene encodes CDR1 LNHDA and CDR2 SQIVND (reference sequence). DNA for the CDR3: TGTGCCAGTAGTATTCTGCTCGATCAGCCCCAGCATTTT. The encoded protein is CASSILLDQPQHF.

This clonotype was recorded many times. This chain connects TRBV2 to TRBJ2-3, with D possibly matching TRBD1 (6 bases). Germline values: CDR1 SNHLY, CDR2 FYNNEI. The CDR3 covers 15 residues. V lost 6 bases and J lost 0, with 13 bases in between. CDR3 sequence reads: CASRDRDISTDTQYF. CDR3 nucleotides: TGTGCCAGCAGGGACCGGGACATTAGCACAGATACGCAGTATTTT. Full variable domain (missing parts from reference TRBV2 and TRBJ2-3): EPEVTQTPSHQVTQMGQEVILRCVPISNHLYFYWYRQILGQKVEFLVSFYNNEISEKSEIFDDQFSVERPDGSNFTLKIRSTKLEDSAMYFCASRDRDISTDTQYFGPGTRLTVL.

This clonotype was seen a few times. The CDR3 region has the DNA TGTGCCAGCACCAGGAGTCAGGGTCCGGGGAGCTCCTACAATGAGCAGTTCTTC. It encodes CASTRSQGPGSSYNEQFF. The chain uses TRBV6-2 or TRBV6-3 and TRBJ2-1; D is perhaps TRBD1 or TRBD2 (5 bases each). V was pared by 7 bases and J by 0 bases, with 22 bases between. Germline loops: CDR1 MNHEY, CDR2 SVGEGT. This CDR3 has 18 residues.

The chain has TRBV11-1 and TRBJ2-7, with unresolved D. Germline assignment: CDR1 SGHAT and CDR2 FQDESV (reference sequence). The ends were cut back, 0 bases at V and 5 bases at J, with 8 bases in the middle. The CDR3 runs to 13 residues. For the CDR3, the DNA is TGTGCCAGCAGCTTAGCGCGAAGGGACGAGCAGTACTTC. Protein sequence: CASSLARRDEQYF.

The chain joins TRBV12-3 or TRBV12-4 to TRBJ2-1, with 12 bases aligning to TRBD2. The CDR3 runs 14 residues. With V trimmed by 5 bases and J by 9 bases, 5 bases remained unmatched. CDR3 loop: CASSRLAGEGEQFF. CDR3 DNA sequence: TGTGCCAGCAGTCGACTAGCGGGAGAGGGTGAGCAGTTCTTC.

The V and J genes are TRBV11-2 and TRBJ2-3; D is undetermined. The germline gives CDR1 SGHAT, CDR2 FQNNGV. V lost 4 bases to trimming and J lost 7 bases, with 9 bases between them. The CDR3 length is 12 residues. The CDR3, as DNA: TGTGCCAGCAGCTCCGCCGCGAATACGCAGTATTTT. Protein sequence: CASSSAANTQYF.

In this sample, this clonotype turned up a few times. This chain connects TRBV29-1 to TRBJ1-1; D gene ambiguous. Germline CDR1 is SQVTM and CDR2 is ANQGSEA. V lost 4 bases and J 1 base, leaving 7 bases between the germline ends. The CDR3 length is 12 residues. The CDR3 loop reads CSVVSGNTEAFF. Here the CDR3 DNA reads TGCAGCGTTGTTTCAGGGAACACTGAAGCTTTCTTT.